The 25 T cell receptor beta chains in this list originate from one sample, sequenced in a study of low-dose radiotherapy and immunotherapy resistance in tumors. Time point described: after trial treatment. Treatment meaning: LDRT plus nivolumab, ipilimumab, low-dose cyclophosphamide and aspirin (RACIN trial). With TRAV- and TRBV-specific primers, first-strand cDNA was made, covering the alpha and beta chains. With a V-primer adapter and a constant-region primer, TCRs were amplified for around 20 PCR cycles. MiXCR, run by TCRdb on the reads, gives a single entry per CDR3 protein. The sample includes tens of thousands of distinct CDR3 sequences, around 20% of them seen just once. Specimen: PBMCs, collected after low-dose radiotherapy plus immunotherapy. The receptor set was obtained from a female donor with ovarian cancer.

The chain couples TRBV2 to TRBJ2-5; no clear D. The germline gives CDR1 SNHLY, CDR2 FYNNEI. Trimming took 10 bases from V and 1 from J, leaving 7 bases between them. The CDR3 is 11 residues long. The CDR3 DNA reads as TGTGCCACAGCCATCCAAGAGACCCAGTACTTC. This translates into CATAIQETQYF.

This chain joins TRBV6-1 and TRBJ1-2; D gene ambiguous. The CDR3 totals 11 residues. The germline CDR1 and CDR2 sequences are MNHNS and SASEGT. V lost 6 bases and J lost 3, with 5 bases in between. DNA for the CDR3: TGTGCCAGCAGCGGACACTATGGCTACACCTTC. Translating gives CASSGHYGYTF.

The table lists this clonotype with many counts. The chain couples TRBV5-1 to TRBJ2-1; 8 bases are a match to TRBD2. This CDR3 is built from 16 residues. V gave up 2 bases and J gave up 7 bases; unmatched junction bases: 11. Germline lookup yields CDR1 SGHRS and CDR2 YFSETQ. The CDR3 DNA reads as TGCGCCAGCAGCTTATCCCCACTAGCGGACGATAATGAGCAGTTCTTC. This translates into CASSLSPLADDNEQFF.

In this sample, this clonotype turned up many times. V is TRBV29-1 and J is TRBJ2-5; a weak D match, TRBD2 (7 bases). CDR1 and CDR2 (germline): SQVTM, ANQGSEA. V was shortened by 4 bases and J by 7 bases, with 16 bases between the two germline ends. This CDR3 spans 13 amino acids. In nucleotides, the CDR3 is TGCAGCGTTGCCCGGGGGGCGGGTGGGACCCAGTACTTC. It specifies CSVARGAGGTQYF. The full variable domain, completed using reference TRBV29-1 and TRBJ2-5, is SAVISQKPSRDICQRGTSLTIQCQVDSQVTMMFWYRQQPGQSLTLIATANQGSEATYESGFVIDKFPISRPNLTFSTLTVSNMSPEDSSIYLCSVARGAGGTQYFGPGTRLLVL.

This clonotype has a count of ten or more. The rearrangement uses TRBV24-1 and TRBJ2-1, with 7 bases that match TRBD1. This CDR3 region has 12 residues. CDR1 is KGHDR, CDR2 SFDVKD, per germline. The trim removed 4 bases at V and 15 bases at J, leaving 8 bases unmatched. CDR3 sequence reads: CATSDTDRAPFF. The CDR3 bases are TGTGCCACCAGTGACACTGACAGGGCGCCGTTCTTC.

In this sample, this clonotype turned up many times. The chain has TRBV7-9 and TRBJ1-2; D unclear. Germline CDR1 reads SEHNR; CDR2 reads FQNEAQ (reference sequence). Trimming took off 1 base at V and 8 bases at J, with 11 bases between the two ends. The CDR3 is made up of 13 amino acids. The CDR3 DNA is TGTGCCAGCAGCTTAGTGGGCGCGGGGGGCTACACCTTC. This translates into CASSLVGAGGYTF.

A note on this clonotype: A far larger clone is a single base away, which makes a read error likely. The chain carries TRBV7-4 and TRBJ2-7; D perhaps matches TRBD1 (7 bases). Germline CDR1 SGHVT, CDR2 SQSDAQ. The CDR3 is 14 amino acids. CDR3 DNA sequence: TGTGCCGGCAGTCAGGGGGGACTTCGCTACGAGCAGTACTTC. It specifies CAGSQGGLRYEQYF.

Of note for this clonotype: No DNA is shown, since the ends of the CDR3 on it are uncertain; the CDR3 is the one TCRdb lists. The chain is built from TRBV5-6 and TRBJ2-2. With termini counted, the CDR3 has 14 amino acids. Germline lookup yields CDR1 SGHDT and CDR2 YYEEEE. This chain's CDR3 is CASSLLNTGELFFF.

This clonotype was seen many times. The chain joins TRBV6-2 or TRBV6-3 to TRBJ1-1; no definite D call. The CDR3 sequence is 13 residues long. The V gene's germline CDR1 is MNHEY and CDR2 SVGEGT. V was shortened by 6 bases and J by 2 bases, with 10 bases between the two germline ends. DNA for the CDR3: TGTGCCAGCAGCCAGACATCAAACACTGAAGCTTTCTTT. It is translated as CASSQTSNTEAFF.

The chain carries TRBV7-9 and TRBJ2-5, with D maybe TRBD1 (7 bases). Trimming removed 3 bases from V and 5 bases from J, with 13 bases in between. This CDR3 is 14 amino acids long. Germline V lookup: CDR1 SEHNR, CDR2 FQNEAQ (reference sequence). DNA of the CDR3: TGTGCCAGCAGCTTCCCGTCAGGGGGGGAGACCCAGTACTTC. Its translation is CASSFPSGGETQYF. The whole variable domain, filled in from reference TRBV7-9 and TRBJ2-5, reads DTGVSQNPRHKITKRGQNVTFRCDPISEHNRLYWYRQTLGQGPEFLTYFQNEAQLEKSRLLSDRFSAERPKGSFSTLEIQRTEQGDSAMYLCASSFPSGGETQYFGPGTRLLVL.

Ten or more counts support this clonotype. The V call is TRBV9, the J call TRBJ2-2; 7 positions match TRBD1. The CDR3 length is 17 residues. CDR1 is SGDLS, CDR2 YYNGEE, per germline. V was clipped by 2 bases and J by 3 bases; unmatched bases: 10. This CDR3 reads CASSVVPTGRDTGELFF. CDR3 nucleotides: TGTGCCAGCAGCGTCGTACCGACAGGGCGAGACACCGGGGAGCTGTTTTTT.

In this sample, this clonotype turned up many times. J is TRBJ2-1 and V is TRBV2; tentatively, D is TRBD1 (5 bases). Germline CDR1 is SNHLY and CDR2 is FYNNEI. The CDR3 contains 14 residues. Trimming took 6 bases from V and 8 from J, leaving 17 bases between them. The CDR3 DNA follows: TGTGCCAGCAGCCACGAAGGAAGGGGCGATGAGCAGTTCTTC. Protein product: CASSHEGRGDEQFF. The complete variable domain, with remaining parts taken from reference TRBV2 and TRBJ2-1, reads EPEVTQTPSHQVTQMGQEVILRCVPISNHLYFYWYRQILGQKVEFLVSFYNNEISEKSEIFDDQFSVERPDGSNFTLKIRSTKLEDSAMYFCASSHEGRGDEQFFGPGTRLTVL.

This clonotype appeared many times. The chain links TRBV6-6 to TRBJ2-3, with D uncertain. The CDR3 contains 11 residues. The germline V gene has CDR1 MNHNY and CDR2 SVGAGI (reference sequence). The V gene lost 7 bases and the J gene lost 2 bases, with 4 bases spanning the gap. The CDR3 nucleotides read TGTGCCAGCACCCACACAGATACGCAGTATTTT. Translating gives CASTHTDTQYF.

The V gene is TRBV7-3, the J gene TRBJ2-1, with 7 bases lining up with TRBD1. V lost 4 bases and J lost 6; bases outside the gene matches: 9. Looked up from germline, CDR1 is SGHTA and CDR2 is FQGTGA. The CDR3 covers 15 residues. The CDR3 bases are TGTGCCAGCAGCTCTAACCCGGCAGGGGGCAATGAGCAGTTCTTC. Translated: CASSSNPAGGNEQFF.

This clonotype was seen ten or more times. The chain is built from TRBV6-2 or TRBV6-3 and TRBJ1-2, with 7 bases matching TRBD1. Looked up from germline, CDR1 is MNHEY and CDR2 is SVGEGT. CDR3 length: 15 residues. Unmatched junction bases numbered 8, after V lost 5 bases and J lost 2 bases. The CDR3 sequence: CASSDPGTVNYGYTF. DNA of the CDR3: TGTGCCAGCAGTGACCCCGGGACAGTGAACTATGGCTACACCTTC.

In regard to this clonotype: Only one base separates this from a far larger clonotype, so it likely reflects a read error. This chain joins TRBV11-2 and TRBJ2-1; 12 nucleotides match TRBD2. There are 19 residues in the CDR3. Germline CDR1 is SGHAT and CDR2 is FQNNGV. V shed 4 bases, J shed 10 bases, and the junction held 20 bases outside the gene matches. CDR3 region: CASSSVRLAGAFGRDEQFF. CDR3 DNA: TGTGCCAGCAGCTCGGTCAGACTAGCGGGAGCATTCGGGCGGGACGAGCAGTTCTTC.

This clonotype was seen many times. The chain joins TRBV5-1 to TRBJ2-1, with D perhaps matching TRBD2 (6 bases). The CDR3 is 14 amino acids. The ends were cut back, 4 bases at V and 9 bases at J, with 17 bases in the middle. Germline CDR1 reads SGHRS; CDR2 reads YFSETQ. CDR3 DNA sequence: TGCGCCAGCAGCGCGGAGGGCAGTTTTGGTGAGCAGTTCTTC. It is translated as CASSAEGSFGEQFF.

V usage is TRBV3-1 and J usage is TRBJ1-2, with D tentatively TRBD1 (5 bases). Germline-derived CDR1 and CDR2 are LGHDT and YNNKEL (reference sequence). V lost 0 bases and J lost 5, with 13 bases in between. The CDR3 loop spans 15 amino acids. This chain's CDR3 is CASSQDWDGGYGYTF. The CDR3, as DNA: TGTGCCAGCAGCCAAGATTGGGACGGAGGGTATGGCTACACCTTC.

This clonotype was counted at least ten times. V and J are TRBV6-2 or TRBV6-3 and TRBJ1-2; D not certain. V shed 6 bases and J shed 2 bases, with 13 bases lying between them. The CDR3 totals 14 residues. Germline CDR1 is MNHEY and CDR2 is SVGEGT. CDR3 loop: CASRVLGGNYGYTF. In DNA, the CDR3 is TGTGCCAGCAGGGTTCTAGGAGGAAACTATGGCTACACCTTC.

The genes are TRBV10-3 and TRBJ2-2, with 8 bases aligning to TRBD2. Germline values: CDR1 ENHRY, CDR2 SYGVKD. Trimming removed 8 bases from V and 15 bases from J; junction bases left unmatched: 14. This CDR3 is built from 13 residues. CDR3 DNA sequence: TGTGCCATCGTCGGGGTCAGCACCGGGGGGGTGTTTTTT. Its translation: CAIVGVSTGGVFF.

This clonotype was observed at least ten times. The rearrangement links TRBV28 to TRBJ1-5; D not certain. The CDR3 is 13 residues long. The ends were cut back, 5 bases at V and 5 bases at J, with 10 bases in the middle. Germline CDR1 MDHEN, CDR2 SYDVKM. CDR3 in amino acids: CASSVQTYQPQHF. The CDR3 DNA is TGTGCCAGCAGTGTCCAAACGTATCAGCCCCAGCATTTT.

In its sample, this clonotype was seen many times. The V and J genes are TRBV20-1 and TRBJ1-4; D uncertain. The CDR3 is made up of 12 amino acids. Germline CDR1 is DFQATT and CDR2 is SNEGSKA (reference sequence). V was clipped by 2 bases and J by 5 bases, with 6 bases between them. The CDR3 DNA sequence: TGCAGTGCTAGACGGATCAATGAAAAACTGTTTTTT. Its protein is CSARRINEKLFF.

Concerning this clonotype itself: A far larger clone is one base from this, pointing to a likely read error. This chain connects TRBV6-5 to TRBJ1-5, with a tentative D call TRBD1 (5 bases). The CDR3 has 14 residues. Germline V gene lookup returns CDR1 MNHEY and CDR2 SVGAGI. CDR3: CASSEGDVYHPQHF. The CDR3 DNA reads as TGTGCCAGCAGTGAAGGGGACGTTTATCACCCCCAGCATTTT.

This clonotype was found many times. The CDR3 nucleotides are TGTGCCAGTAGTATAATCGTGCGTGGGCAGCCCCAGCATTTT. Its protein is CASSIIVRGQPQHF. V and J are TRBV19 and TRBJ1-5; no clear D gene. The germline V gene encodes CDR1 LNHDA and CDR2 SQIVND (reference sequence). This CDR3 has 14 amino acids. V was shortened by 2 bases and J by 7 bases, with 12 bases between the two germline ends. The entire variable domain, with the rest obtained from reference TRBV19 and TRBJ1-5, is as follows: DGGITQSPKYLFRKEGQNVTLSCEQNLNHDAMYWYRQDPGQGLRLIYYSQIVNDFQKGDIAEGYSVSREKKESFPLTVTSAQKNPTAFYLCASSIIVRGQPQHFGDGTRLSIL.

This clonotype was seen once. The CDR3 here is CASSQIGFYGYTF. CDR3 DNA sequence: TGTGCCAGCAGCCAGATAGGTTTCTATGGCTACACCTTC. This chain joins TRBV3-1 and TRBJ1-2; D unresolved. Germline CDR1 and CDR2: LGHDT and YNNKEL (reference sequence). Trimming took 3 bases from V and 4 from J, leaving 9 bases between them. The CDR3 is made up of 13 amino acids. The variable domain in full, completed from reference TRBV3-1 and TRBJ1-2, reads DTAVSQTPKYLVTQMGNDKSIKCEQNLGHDTMYWYKQDSKKFLKIMFSYNNKELIINETVPNRFSPKSPDKAHLNLHINSLELGDSAVYFCASSQIGFYGYTFGSGTRLTVV.